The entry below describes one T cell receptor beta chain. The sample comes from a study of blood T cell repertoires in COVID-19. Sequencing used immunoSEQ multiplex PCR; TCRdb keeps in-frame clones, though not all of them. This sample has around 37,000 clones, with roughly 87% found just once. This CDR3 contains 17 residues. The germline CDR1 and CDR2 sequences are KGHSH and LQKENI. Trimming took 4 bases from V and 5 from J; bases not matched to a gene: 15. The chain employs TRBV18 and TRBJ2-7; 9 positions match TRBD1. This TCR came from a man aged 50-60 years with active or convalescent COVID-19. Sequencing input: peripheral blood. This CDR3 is CASSLGPGQGPLDEQYF. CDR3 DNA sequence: TGTGCCAGCTCACTGGGACCGGGACAGGGTCCCCTGGACGAGCAGTACTTC.